The following is a T cell receptor (beta chain) sequence with its context. The antigen is undetermined. This specimen comes from a study of radiotherapy plus CTLA-4 blockade in lung cancer. Study-wide findings and caveats: Expansion in blood of tumor-derived TCR clones was seen after radiotherapy plus ipilimumab.

TCRdb's copy holds only in-frame clones and misses some; the assay was immunoSEQ multiplex PCR. The data show more than 25,000 clones, around 79% seen once. The CDR3 totals 11 residues. Trimming removed 6 bases from V and 1 base from J, with 3 bases in between. Germline CDR1 reads MNHEY; CDR2 reads SVGAGI. Focal radiation plus CTLA-4 blockade with ipilimumab was given to patients with chemo-refractory metastatic non-small-cell lung cancer. The chain has TRBV6-5 and TRBJ1-1; no clear D gene. The sequence was obtained from a human donor with non-small cell lung cancer who had stable disease on radiotherapy plus ipilimumab. The starting material was peripheral blood, obtained from a patient treated with radiotherapy plus ipilimumab. As DNA, the CDR3 is TGTGCCAGCAGAAGGAACACTGAAGCTTTCTTT. Translated, it gives CASRRNTEAFF.